This TCR beta chain was profiled in a study of T cells in Graves' hyperthyroidism and ophthalmopathy. Overall study results and limits: Before onset, by a median of around six months, the model predicted ophthalmopathy.

There are 15 residues in the CDR3. The germline V gene encodes CDR1 SGHTA and CDR2 FQGNSA. Trimming removed 1 base from V and 2 bases from J, with 8 bases in between. Authors of the study amplified TCR beta CDR3 regions from RNA transcripts. The TCR CDR3 first-round RT-PCR relied on the HTBI primer set. TCRdb reprocessed the multiplex PCR reads via MiXCR and lists one record per CDR3 protein. The table records about 380,000 distinct CDR3 sequences, about 14% of them present only once. Lactation, pregnancy, other autoimmune disease or uncontrolled infection led to exclusion of patients. Diagnosis relied on clinical symptoms, serum thyroxine and TRAb, thyroid ultrasound and orbital computed tomography. This clonotype was detected ten times or more. Its antigen is unknown.

The chain carries TRBV7-2 and TRBJ2-2; D is uncertain. The sequencing sample was made of blood. The clonotype was recovered from a woman in her twenties or thirties with Graves' ophthalmopathy. The CDR3 sequence: CASSLEHLNTGELFF. In nucleotides, the CDR3 is TGTGCCAGCAGCTTAGAGCACCTCAACACCGGGGAGCTGTTTTTT.